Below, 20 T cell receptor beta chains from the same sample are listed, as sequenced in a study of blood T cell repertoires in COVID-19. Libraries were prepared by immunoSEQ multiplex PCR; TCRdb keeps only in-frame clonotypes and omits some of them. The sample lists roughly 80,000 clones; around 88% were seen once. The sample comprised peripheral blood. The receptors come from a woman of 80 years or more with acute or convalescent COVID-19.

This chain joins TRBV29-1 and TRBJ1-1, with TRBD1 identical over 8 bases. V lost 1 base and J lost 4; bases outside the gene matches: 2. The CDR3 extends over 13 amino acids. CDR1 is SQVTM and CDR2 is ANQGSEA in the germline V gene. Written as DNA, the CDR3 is TGCAGCGTTGAAGGGACAGGGAGCACTGAAGCTTTCTTT. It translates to CSVEGTGSTEAFF.

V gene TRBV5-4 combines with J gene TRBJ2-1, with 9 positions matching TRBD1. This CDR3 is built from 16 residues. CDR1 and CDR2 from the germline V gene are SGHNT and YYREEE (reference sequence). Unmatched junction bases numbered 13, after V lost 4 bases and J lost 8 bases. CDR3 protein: CASSPTRDRVRDEQFF. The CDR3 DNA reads TGTGCCAGCAGCCCTACACGGGACAGGGTGAGGGATGAGCAGTTCTTC.

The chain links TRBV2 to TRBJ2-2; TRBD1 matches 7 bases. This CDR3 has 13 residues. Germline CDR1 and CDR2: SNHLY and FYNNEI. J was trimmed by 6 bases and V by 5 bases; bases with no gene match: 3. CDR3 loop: CASSFGQAGELFF. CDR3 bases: TGTGCCAGCAGTTTCGGACAGGCCGGGGAGCTGTTTTTT.

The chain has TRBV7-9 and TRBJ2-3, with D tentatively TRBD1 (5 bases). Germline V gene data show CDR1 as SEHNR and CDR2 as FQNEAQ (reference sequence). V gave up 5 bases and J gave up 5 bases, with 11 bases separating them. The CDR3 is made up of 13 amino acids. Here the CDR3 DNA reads TGTGCCAGCAGCGAACAAGGGGAAGATACGCAGTATTTT. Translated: CASSEQGEDTQYF.

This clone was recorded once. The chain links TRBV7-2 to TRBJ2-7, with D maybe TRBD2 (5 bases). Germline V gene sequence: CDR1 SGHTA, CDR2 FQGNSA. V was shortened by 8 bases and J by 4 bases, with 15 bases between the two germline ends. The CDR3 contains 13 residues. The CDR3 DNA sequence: TGTGCCAGCGAACTCTTTTCGGGGTACGAGCAGTACTTC. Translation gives CASELFSGYEQYF. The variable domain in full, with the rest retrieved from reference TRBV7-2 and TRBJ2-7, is GAGVSQSPSNKVTEKGKDVELRCDPISGHTALYWYRQSLGQGLEFLIYFQGNSAPDKSGLPSDRFSAERTGGSVSTLTIQRTQQEDSAVYLCASELFSGYEQYFGPGTRLTVT.

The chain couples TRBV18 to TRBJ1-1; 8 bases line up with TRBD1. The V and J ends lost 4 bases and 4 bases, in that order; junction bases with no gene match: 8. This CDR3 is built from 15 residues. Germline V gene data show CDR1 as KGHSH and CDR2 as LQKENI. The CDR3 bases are TGTGCCAGCTCACGGGAGAGACAGGGGACCACTGAAGCTTTCTTT. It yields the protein CASSRERQGTTEAFF.

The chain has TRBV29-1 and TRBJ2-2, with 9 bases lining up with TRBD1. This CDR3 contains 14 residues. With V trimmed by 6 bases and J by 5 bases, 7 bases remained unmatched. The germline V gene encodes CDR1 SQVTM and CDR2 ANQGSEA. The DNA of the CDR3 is TGCAGCGTGGAGGGACAGGGAGGGACCGGGGAGCTGTTTTTT. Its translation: CSVEGQGGTGELFF.

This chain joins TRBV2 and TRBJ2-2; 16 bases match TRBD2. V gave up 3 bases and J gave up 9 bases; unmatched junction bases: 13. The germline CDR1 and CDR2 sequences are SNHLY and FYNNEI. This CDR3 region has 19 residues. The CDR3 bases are TGTGCCAGCAGTGACGCGTCGCTGGGGACTAGCGGGGGGGCCCGGGAGCTGTTTTTT. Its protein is CASSDASLGTSGGARELFF.

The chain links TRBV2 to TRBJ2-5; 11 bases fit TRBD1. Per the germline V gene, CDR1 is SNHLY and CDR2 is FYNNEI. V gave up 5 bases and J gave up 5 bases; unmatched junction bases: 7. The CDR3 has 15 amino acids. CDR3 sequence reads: CASSFAGTGGETQYF. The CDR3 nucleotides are TGTGCCAGCAGTTTTGCCGGGACAGGGGGTGAGACCCAGTACTTC.

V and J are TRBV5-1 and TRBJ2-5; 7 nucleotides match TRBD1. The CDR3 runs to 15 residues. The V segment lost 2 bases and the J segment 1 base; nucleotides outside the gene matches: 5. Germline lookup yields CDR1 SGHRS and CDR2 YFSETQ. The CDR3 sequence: CASSFGTDPQETQYF. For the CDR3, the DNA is TGCGCCAGCAGCTTCGGGACAGACCCCCAAGAGACCCAGTACTTC.

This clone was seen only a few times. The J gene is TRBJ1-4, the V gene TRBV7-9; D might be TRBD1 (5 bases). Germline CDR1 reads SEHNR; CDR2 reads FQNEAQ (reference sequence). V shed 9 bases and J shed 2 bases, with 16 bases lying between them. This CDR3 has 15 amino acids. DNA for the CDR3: TGTGCCAGTCTCCCGGCCTGGGGCACTAATGAAAAACTGTTTTTT. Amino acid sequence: CASLPAWGTNEKLFF.

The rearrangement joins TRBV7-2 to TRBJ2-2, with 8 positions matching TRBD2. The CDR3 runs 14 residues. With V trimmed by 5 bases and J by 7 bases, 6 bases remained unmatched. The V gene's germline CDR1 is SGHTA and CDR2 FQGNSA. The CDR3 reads CASSASAGGGELFF. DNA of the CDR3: TGTGCCAGCAGCGCCTCGGCGGGAGGCGGGGAGCTGTTTTTT.

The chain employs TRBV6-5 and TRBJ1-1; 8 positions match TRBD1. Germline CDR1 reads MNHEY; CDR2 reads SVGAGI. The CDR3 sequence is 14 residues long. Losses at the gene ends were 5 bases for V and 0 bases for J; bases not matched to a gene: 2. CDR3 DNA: TGTGCCAGCAGTCAGACAGGGGTGAACACTGAAGCTTTCTTT. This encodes CASSQTGVNTEAFF.

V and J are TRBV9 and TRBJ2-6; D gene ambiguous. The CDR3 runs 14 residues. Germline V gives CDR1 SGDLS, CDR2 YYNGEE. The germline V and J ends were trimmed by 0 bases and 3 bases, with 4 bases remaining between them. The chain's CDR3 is CASSVDFGANVLTF. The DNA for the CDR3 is TGTGCCAGCAGCGTAGACTTTGGGGCCAACGTCCTGACTTTC.

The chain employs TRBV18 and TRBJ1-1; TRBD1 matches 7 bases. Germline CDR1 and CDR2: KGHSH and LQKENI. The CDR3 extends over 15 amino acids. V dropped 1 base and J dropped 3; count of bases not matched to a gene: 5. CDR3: CASSPRQGEDTEAFF. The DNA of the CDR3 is TGTGCCAGCTCACCACGGCAGGGGGAGGACACTGAAGCTTTCTTT.

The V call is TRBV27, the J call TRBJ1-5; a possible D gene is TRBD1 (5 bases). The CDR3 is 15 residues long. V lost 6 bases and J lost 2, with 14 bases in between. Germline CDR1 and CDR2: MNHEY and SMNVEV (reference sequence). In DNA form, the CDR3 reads TGTGCCAGCAGCCGGGCAGGGAACGGCAATCAGCCCCAGCATTTT. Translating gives CASSRAGNGNQPQHF.

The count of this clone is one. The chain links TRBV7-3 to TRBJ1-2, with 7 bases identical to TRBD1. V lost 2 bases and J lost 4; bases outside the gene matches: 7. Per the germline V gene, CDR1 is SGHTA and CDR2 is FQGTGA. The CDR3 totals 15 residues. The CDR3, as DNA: TGTGCCAGCAGCTTAGAGGGGGCACCCTCCTATGGCTACACCTTC. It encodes CASSLEGAPSYGYTF.

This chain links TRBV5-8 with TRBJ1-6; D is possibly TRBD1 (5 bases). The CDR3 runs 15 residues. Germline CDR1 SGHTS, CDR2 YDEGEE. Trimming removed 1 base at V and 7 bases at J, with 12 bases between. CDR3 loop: CASSLYPGKNSPLHF. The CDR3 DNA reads TGTGCCAGCAGCTTGTATCCAGGGAAAAATTCACCCCTCCACTTT.

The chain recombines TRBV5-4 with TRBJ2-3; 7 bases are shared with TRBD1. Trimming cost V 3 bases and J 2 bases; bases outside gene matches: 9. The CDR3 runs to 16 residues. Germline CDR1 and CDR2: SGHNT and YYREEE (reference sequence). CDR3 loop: CASSWGTDLLTDTQYF. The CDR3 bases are TGTGCCAGCAGCTGGGGGACAGACCTTCTCACAGATACGCAGTATTTT. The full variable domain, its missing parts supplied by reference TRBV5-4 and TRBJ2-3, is ETGVTQSPTHLIKTRGQQVTLRCSSQSGHNTVSWYQQALGQGPQFIFQYYREEENGRGNFPPRFSGLQFPNYSSELNVNALELDDSALYLCASSWGTDLLTDTQYFGPGTRLTVL.

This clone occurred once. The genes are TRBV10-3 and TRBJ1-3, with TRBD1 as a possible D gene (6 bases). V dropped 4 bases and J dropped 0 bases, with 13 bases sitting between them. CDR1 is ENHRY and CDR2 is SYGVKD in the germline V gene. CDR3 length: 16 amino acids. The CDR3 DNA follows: TGTGCCATCAGTGCCATGGACAGCTCCTCTGGAAACACCATATATTTT. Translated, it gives CAISAMDSSSGNTIYF.